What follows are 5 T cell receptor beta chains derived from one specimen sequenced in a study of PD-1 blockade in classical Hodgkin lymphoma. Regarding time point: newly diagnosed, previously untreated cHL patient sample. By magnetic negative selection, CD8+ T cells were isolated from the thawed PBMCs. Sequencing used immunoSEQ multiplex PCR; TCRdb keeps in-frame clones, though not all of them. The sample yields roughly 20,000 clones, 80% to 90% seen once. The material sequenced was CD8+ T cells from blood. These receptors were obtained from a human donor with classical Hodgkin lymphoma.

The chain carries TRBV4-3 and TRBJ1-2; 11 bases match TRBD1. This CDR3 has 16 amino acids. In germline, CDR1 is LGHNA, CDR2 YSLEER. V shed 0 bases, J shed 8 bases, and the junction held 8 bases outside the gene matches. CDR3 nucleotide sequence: TGCGCCAGCAGCCAAGATCGGACAGGGGGCCCCTGGGGCTACACCTTC. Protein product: CASSQDRTGGPWGYTF.

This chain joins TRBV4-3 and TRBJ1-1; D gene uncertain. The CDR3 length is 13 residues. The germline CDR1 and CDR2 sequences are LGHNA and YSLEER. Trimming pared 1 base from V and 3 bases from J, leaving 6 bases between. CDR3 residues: CASSQGLYTEAFF. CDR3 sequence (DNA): TGCGCCAGCAGCCAAGGGCTTTACACTGAAGCTTTCTTT.

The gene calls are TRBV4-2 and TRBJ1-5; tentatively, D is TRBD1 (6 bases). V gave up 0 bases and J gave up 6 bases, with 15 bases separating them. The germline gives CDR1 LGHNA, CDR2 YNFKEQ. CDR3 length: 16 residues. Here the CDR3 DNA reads TGTGCCAGCAGCCAAGATGGGGGCATCGGAGGTCAGCCCCAGCATTTT. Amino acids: CASSQDGGIGGQPQHF.

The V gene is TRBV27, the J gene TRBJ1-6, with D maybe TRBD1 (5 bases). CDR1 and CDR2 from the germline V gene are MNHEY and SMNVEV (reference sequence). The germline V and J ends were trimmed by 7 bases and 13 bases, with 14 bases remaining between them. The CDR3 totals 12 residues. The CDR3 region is CASTFPGGPLHF. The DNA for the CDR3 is TGTGCCAGCACCTTCCCCGGGGGGCCCCTCCACTTT.

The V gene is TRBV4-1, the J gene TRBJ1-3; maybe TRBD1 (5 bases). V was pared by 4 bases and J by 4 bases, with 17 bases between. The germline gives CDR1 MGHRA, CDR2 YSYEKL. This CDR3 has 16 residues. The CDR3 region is CASSPEAGNRGNTIYF. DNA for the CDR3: TGCGCCAGCAGCCCTGAAGCAGGGAATAGGGGAAACACCATATATTTT.